This T cell receptor beta chain was documented in a study of siplizumab effects on memory and regulatory T cells. The V gene's germline CDR1 is MNHEY and CDR2 SMNVEV (reference sequence). Trimming left V 5 bases short and J 2 bases short, with 12 bases between. This CDR3 contains 14 residues. TCRdb's table, derived via immunoSEQ multiplex PCR, lists solely in-frame clones and lacks some. Of 90,000 to 120,000 clones in the sample, approximately 93% were seen once. This sequence originates from a human donor in good health. The chain has TRBV27 and TRBJ1-2; D is uncertain. Sample: Tregs sorted from blood. The CDR3 protein is CASSRTSVNYGYTF. The CDR3 DNA sequence: TGTGCCAGCAGTAGGACGAGCGTAAACTATGGCTACACCTTC.